Following are 32 T cell receptor beta chains from one sample sequenced in a study of synovial regulatory T cells in juvenile arthritis (dated by TCRdb to the mid-2010s). Study-level results and caveats: Lower TCR diversity was observed in blood iaTreg cells than in other blood Treg cells, consistent with antigen-driven expansion.

Libraries were made using the immunoSEQ multiplex PCR assay. Entries here come from immuneACCESS through TCRdb and include only in-frame sequences with V and J called. Some clones fail to appear in such tables; in the studies checked, an unresolved V gene covers under half of the shortfall, and the cause of the remainder is unknown. The sample table on file contains approximately 1,000 clones. The ten largest clones add up to over 3% of the sample. What these receptors recognize is not known. Sequencing input: Treg cells from blood. This specimen's cell subset or site label, per the study, means: HLA-DR+ inflammation-associated blood Treg cells. The receptor set was obtained from a donor younger than 30 with juvenile idiopathic arthritis.

Considering frequency, this clone is medium-sized (0.01 to 0.1%). V and J are TRBV13 and TRBJ2-5; TCRdb names TRBD2, which stays unverified in the absence of DNA. This CDR3 has 13 amino acids. No DNA is recorded. Germline V lookup: CDR1 PRHDT, CDR2 FYEKMQ (reference sequence). The CDR3 sequence is CASSLDRQETQYF.

This clone registers medium-sized by frequency. The V and J genes are TRBV10-2 and TRBJ2-7. This CDR3 is 16 amino acids long. No coding sequence is recorded. The germline V gene has CDR1 WSHSY and CDR2 SAAADI. The CDR3 here is CASKLAGQGGSYEQYF.

Frequency places this clone as medium-sized. This chain connects TRBV5-4 to TRBJ2-3; the TRBD1 assignment by TCRdb is unverifiable without DNA. The CDR3 sequence is 16 residues long. The protein alone is recorded here. Germline V gene sequence: CDR1 SGHNT, CDR2 YYREEE (reference sequence). CDR3 in amino acids: CASSSPDYRVSDTQYF. The complete variable domain, with remaining parts taken from reference TRBV5-4 and TRBJ2-3, reads ETGVTQSPTHLIKTRGQQVTLRCSSQSGHNTVSWYQQALGQGPQFIFQYYREEENGRGNFPPRFSGLQFPNYSSELNVNALELDDSALYLCASSSPDYRVSDTQYFGPGTRLTVL.

This clone is classed as medium-sized (0.01 to 0.1%) by frequency. This chain joins TRBV20-1 and TRBJ1-2. The CDR3 loop spans 11 amino acids. This entry has no DNA. Germline V lookup: CDR1 DFQATT, CDR2 SNEGSKA (reference sequence). The CDR3: CSAKGYYGYTF.

This clone registers medium-sized by frequency. This chain uses TRBV4-1 with TRBJ1-1. Germline V gene data show CDR1 as MGHRA and CDR2 as YSYEKL. The CDR3 runs 18 residues. No DNA appears here. CDR3 protein: CASSHANFIGGMNTEAFF.

This clone is deemed medium-sized by its frequency. The chain recombines TRBV14 with TRBJ2-7. The CDR3 contains 14 residues. The DNA is unrecorded. CDR1 and CDR2 (germline): SGHDN, FVKESK. CDR3 loop: CASSEGTVTYEQYF.

This clone counts as medium-sized by frequency. This rearrangement joins TRBV10-3 to TRBJ1-3; TCRdb reports TRBD1, a call that lacks DNA to check it against. Germline values: CDR1 ENHRY, CDR2 SYGVKD. CDR3 length: 14 residues. This entry has no DNA. The CDR3: CAITRESSGNTIYF.

This clone ranks as medium-sized in terms of frequency. The chain joins TRBV30 to TRBJ1-5; TCRdb calls TRBD1, which cannot be checked without DNA. The CDR3 is made up of 13 amino acids. No DNA is recorded. The germline V gene has CDR1 GTSNPN and CDR2 SVGIG (reference sequence). The CDR3 spells CAWTNRGHQPQHF.

This clone is called medium-sized based on its frequency. V and J are TRBV5-4 and TRBJ2-1; as DNA is missing, the TRBD2 call by TCRdb cannot be tested. Looked up from germline, CDR1 is SGHNT and CDR2 is YYREEE (reference sequence). The CDR3 contains 15 residues. The coding DNA is unavailable. Here the CDR3 reads CASSSGREGRGEQFF.

Judged by frequency, this clone is medium-sized (0.01 to 0.1%). This rearrangement joins TRBV23-1 to TRBJ2-7; TCRdb's D call of TRBD2 is untestable without DNA. TRBV23-1 belongs to the ORF category, with a function that is uncertain. The CDR3 is 17 residues long. No DNA is given. CDR3 in amino acids: CASSQSSTSGNPYEQYF.

According to its frequency, this clone is medium-sized. This chain joins TRBV29-1 and TRBJ2-4; the D call from TCRdb, TRBD1, cannot be confirmed without DNA. The CDR3 spans 15 residues. This entry has no DNA. The germline V gene has CDR1 SQVTM and CDR2 ANQGSEA. CDR3: CSGRWVTGGKNIQYF.

Judged by frequency, this clone is medium-sized (0.01 to 0.1%). This sequence joins TRBV18 and TRBJ2-1; TCRdb designates TRBD2, a call that cannot be tested without DNA. Germline CDR1 is KGHSH and CDR2 is LQKENI. The CDR3 spans 15 residues. Nucleotide data are not available. CDR3: CASSPAAGRQNEQFF. Full variable domain (remainder filled in from reference TRBV18 and TRBJ2-1): NAGVMQNPRHLVRRRGQEARLRCSPMKGHSHVYWYRQLPEEGLKFMVYLQKENIIDESGMPKERFSAEFPKEGPSILRIQQVVRGDSAAYFCASSPAAGRQNEQFFGPGTRLTVL.

This clone is identified as medium-sized (0.01 to 0.1%) from frequency. The chain is built from TRBV27 and TRBJ2-7; the D call from TCRdb, TRBD2, cannot be confirmed without DNA. Germline V gene sequence: CDR1 MNHEY, CDR2 SMNVEV (reference sequence). CDR3 length: 16 residues. Only the protein is on record. CDR3 protein: CASSPSDLRGYKEQYF.

In terms of frequency, this clone is medium-sized. V usage is TRBV7-9 and J usage is TRBJ2-6; without DNA, the TCRdb call of TRBD1 cannot be checked. Germline assignment: CDR1 SEHNR and CDR2 FQNEAQ (reference sequence). CDR3 length: 19 residues. There is no recorded DNA. CDR3 residues: CASSNSPGTGGFGANVLTF.

This clone registers medium-sized (0.01 to 0.1%) by frequency. This chain uses TRBV7-9 with TRBJ1-5; the D gene TCRdb calls, TRBD1, cannot be checked with no DNA. The CDR3 covers 16 residues. No DNA is recorded. Germline loops: CDR1 SEHNR, CDR2 FQNEAQ (reference sequence). CDR3 protein: CASSLGQFDSNQPQHF.

Measured by frequency, this clone is medium-sized. V is TRBV19 and J is TRBJ2-1; TCRdb calls TRBD2, which cannot be checked without DNA. CDR3 size: 15 residues. This entry has no DNA. Germline V CDR1 and CDR2: LNHDA, SQIVND (reference sequence). The CDR3 spells CASSMLLATHNEQFF.

This clone is classed as medium-sized by frequency. The rearrangement links TRBV7-9 to TRBJ2-2; there is no DNA to check the TCRdb D call of TRBD2. The CDR3 runs to 12 residues. No DNA is recorded. Germline V gene lookup returns CDR1 SEHNR and CDR2 FQNEAQ (reference sequence). CDR3 amino acids: CASSWGAGELFF.

This clone counts as medium-sized by frequency. CDR3 amino acids: CASSQGARGELFF. V gene TRBV2 combines with J gene TRBJ1-4; the TCRdb call, TRBD1, lacks DNA for checking. Germline CDR1 is SNHLY and CDR2 is FYNNEI. CDR3 length: 13 amino acids. DNA for this receptor is not on file.

Measured by frequency, this clone is medium-sized. The rearrangement links TRBV5-1 to TRBJ2-3. The CDR3 is 13 amino acids. No DNA appears here. In germline, CDR1 is SGHRS, CDR2 YFSETQ. Here the CDR3 reads CASRLPSTDTQYF.

This clone is labeled medium-sized based on frequency. V gene TRBV5-5 combines with J gene TRBJ1-4; the TCRdb call, TRBD1, lacks DNA for checking. The germline V gene has CDR1 SGHKS and CDR2 YYEKEE (reference sequence). This CDR3 comprises 14 residues. No DNA sequence is on record. This CDR3 is CASSFGRGREKLFF. Together with reference TRBV5-5 and TRBJ1-4, the CDR3 gives the full variable domain: DAGVTQSPTHLIKTRGQQVTLRCSPISGHKSVSWYQQVLGQGPQFIFQYYEKEERGRGNFPDRFSARQFPNYSSELNVNALLLGDSALYLCASSFGRGREKLFFGSGTQLSVL.

According to its frequency, this clone is medium-sized. CDR3 loop: CASSRGQVTGELFF. V gene TRBV7-2 combines with J gene TRBJ2-2; no DNA is available, so the TRBD1 call from TCRdb remains unchecked. This CDR3 spans 14 amino acids. The DNA sequence is not available. From germline, CDR1 is SGHTA and CDR2 FQGNSA.

Its frequency marks this clone as medium-sized. The chain has TRBV5-6 and TRBJ1-2; absent DNA, TCRdb's TRBD1 call cannot be checked. Germline V lookup: CDR1 SGHDT, CDR2 YYEEEE. This CDR3 contains 12 residues. Only the protein sequence is given. The CDR3 is CASTWTGVGYTF.

By frequency, this clone registers medium-sized (0.01 to 0.1%). V usage is TRBV11-2 and J usage is TRBJ2-7; TCRdb's D call, TRBD2, is unchecked because there is no DNA. The V gene's germline CDR1 is SGHAT and CDR2 FQNNGV. The CDR3 has 15 amino acids. No DNA sequence was recorded. Here the CDR3 reads CASSLAGHGLYEQYF.

Frequency places this clone as medium-sized. The V and J genes are TRBV2 and TRBJ1-2. The CDR3 has 13 residues. No nucleotide data were recorded. The germline gives CDR1 SNHLY, CDR2 FYNNEI. CDR3 region: CATLPFAYYGYTF. The whole variable domain, remainder taken from reference TRBV2 and TRBJ1-2, is EPEVTQTPSHQVTQMGQEVILRCVPISNHLYFYWYRQILGQKVEFLVSFYNNEISEKSEIFDDQFSVERPDGSNFTLKIRSTKLEDSAMYFCATLPFAYYGYTFGSGTRLTVV.

Considering frequency, this clone is medium-sized. This CDR3 reads CASGTQSAGQSRANVLTF. The chain recombines TRBV12-5 with TRBJ2-6; there is no DNA to check the TCRdb D call of TRBD1. Germline V gene sequence: CDR1 LGHNT, CDR2 FRNRAP. This CDR3 is built from 18 residues. Only the protein sequence is given.

This clone is identified as medium-sized from frequency. The rearrangement links TRBV4-1 to TRBJ1-1; TCRdb selects TRBD1, and the lack of DNA leaves this call unchecked. Germline CDR1 and CDR2: MGHRA and YSYEKL. This CDR3 is 16 amino acids long. No coding sequence is recorded. CDR3 sequence: CASSHPPGHLNTEAFF.

This clone is classed as medium-sized by frequency. The rearrangement uses TRBV19 and TRBJ1-1. Germline CDR1 reads LNHDA; CDR2 reads SQIVND (reference sequence). The CDR3 runs 15 residues. The protein alone is recorded here. The CDR3 region is CASSLEGVGYTEAFF.

By frequency, this clone registers medium-sized (0.01 to 0.1%). The CDR3 loop reads CASSDGSQPQHF. The gene calls are TRBV2 and TRBJ1-5. This CDR3 contains 12 residues. No coding sequence is recorded. CDR1 is SNHLY and CDR2 is FYNNEI in the germline V gene.

This clone is deemed medium-sized (0.01 to 0.1%) by its frequency. The rearrangement joins TRBV2 to TRBJ2-1; TCRdb reports TRBD2, a call that lacks DNA to check it against. The CDR3 contains 14 residues. No DNA has been recorded. Germline assignment: CDR1 SNHLY and CDR2 FYNNEI. Here the CDR3 reads CASSGLAGINEQFF.

Judged by frequency, this clone is medium-sized (0.01 to 0.1%). This rearrangement joins TRBV5-1 to TRBJ1-2. The CDR3 has 13 amino acids. The record lacks a DNA sequence. Per germline, CDR1 SGHRS and CDR2 YFSETQ. The CDR3 here is CASSFTGEYGYTF.

Considering frequency, this clone is medium-sized. The chain combines TRBV5-1 with TRBJ2-2. Germline V gives CDR1 SGHRS, CDR2 YFSETQ. CDR3 length: 17 residues. The DNA is unrecorded. The CDR3 reads CASSPGTARTNTGELFF. The variable domain in full, with the rest retrieved from reference TRBV5-1 and TRBJ2-2, is KAGVTQTPRYLIKTRGQQVTLSCSPISGHRSVSWYQQTPGQGLQFLFEYFSETQRNKGNFPGRFSGRQFSNSRSEMNVSTLELGDSALYLCASSPGTARTNTGELFFGEGSRLTVL.

Frequency places this clone as medium-sized (0.01 to 0.1%). The chain carries TRBV6-5 and TRBJ2-2; no DNA is available, so the TRBD1 call from TCRdb remains unchecked. CDR3 size: 14 residues. DNA is not recorded here. CDR1 is MNHEY and CDR2 is SVGAGI in the germline V gene. The CDR3 loop is CASSLTVYTGELFF.